One and the same sample provided the 2 T cell receptor beta chains below, sequenced in a study of blood T cell repertoires in COVID-19 (TCRdb year 2020). Preparation of the library involved the immunoSEQ multiplex PCR assay. Here the immuneACCESS table is served through TCRdb, limited to in-frame sequences with V and J called. Missing clones are a known gap in these copies; in checked studies unresolved V genes cover under half, and the rest lacks a known reason. The sample records some 76,000 clones, roughly four fifths of which are singletons. The ten largest account for under 30% of the sample. What was sequenced was peripheral blood. All receptors come from a human donor in a cohort sampled during active COVID-19.

The V and J genes are TRBV3-1 (or the pseudogene TRBV3-2) and TRBJ2-5, with D possibly TRBD2 on 6 matching bases. This CDR3 comprises 14 residues. CDR1 LGHDT and CDR2 YNNKEL come from the germline V gene (reference sequence). Trimming pared 8 bases from V and 5 bases from J, leaving 18 bases between. This CDR3 reads CASDRRGVGETQYF. The DNA for the CDR3 is TGTGCCAGCGATCGACGCGGGGTTGGTGAGACCCAGTACTTC.

The rearrangement links TRBV9 to TRBJ2-7; perhaps TRBD2 as D (6 bases). The CDR3 spans 15 residues. V dropped 0 bases and J dropped 2 bases, with 12 bases sitting between them. Germline values: CDR1 SGDLS, CDR2 YYNGEE. The CDR3 DNA sequence: TGTGCCAGCAGCGTAGGGTTAGCGGAGGCCTACGAGCAGTACTTC. This gives the protein CASSVGLAEAYEQYF.